The TCR beta chain described here comes from a study of cytomegalovirus exposure and HLA in healthy donors. The V gene lost 0 bases and the J gene lost 9 bases, with 13 bases spanning the gap. The germline V gene encodes CDR1 SGDLS and CDR2 YYNGEE. The CDR3 covers 14 residues. PCR used 60 Vbeta primers and 13 Jbeta primers. Sequencing was performed with immunoSEQ multiplex PCR; in TCRdb, only in-frame clones are kept and a portion is missing. This sample has approximately 150,000 clones; approximately 84% occur once, and the top ten carry 1% to 1.5%. Sequenced material: PBMCs. V usage is TRBV9 and J usage is TRBJ2-4; D possibly corresponds to TRBD1 (6 bases). The clonotype was recovered from a man aged 45-65 years in good health and CMV-seropositive. CDR3 nucleotide sequence: TGTGCCAGCAGCGTAGGTGGGGGCCTGGGCATTCAGTACTTC. It encodes CASSVGGGLGIQYF. Together with reference TRBV9 and TRBJ2-4, the CDR3 gives the full variable domain: DSGVTQTPKHLITATGQRVTLRCSPRSGDLSVYWYQQSLDQGLQFLIQYYNGEERAKGNILERFSAQQFPDLHSELNLSSLELGDSALYFCASSVGGGLGIQYFGAGTRLSVL.